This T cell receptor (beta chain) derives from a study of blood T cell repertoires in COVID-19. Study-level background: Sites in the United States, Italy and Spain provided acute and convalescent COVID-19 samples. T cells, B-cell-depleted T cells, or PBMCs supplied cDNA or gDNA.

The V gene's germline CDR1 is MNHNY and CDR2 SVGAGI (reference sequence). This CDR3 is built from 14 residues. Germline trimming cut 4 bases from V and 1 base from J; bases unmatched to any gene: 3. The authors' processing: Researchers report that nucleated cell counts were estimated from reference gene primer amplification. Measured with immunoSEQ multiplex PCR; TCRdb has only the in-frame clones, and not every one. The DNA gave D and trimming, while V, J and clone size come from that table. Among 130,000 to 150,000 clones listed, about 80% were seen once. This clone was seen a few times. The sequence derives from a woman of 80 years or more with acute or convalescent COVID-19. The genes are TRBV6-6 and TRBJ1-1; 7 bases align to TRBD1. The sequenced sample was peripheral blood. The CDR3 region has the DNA TGTGCCAGCAGTTGGACAGGCCGGAACACTGAAGCTTTCTTT. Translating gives CASSWTGRNTEAFF.